Sequencing of this T cell receptor (beta chain) was carried out in a study of response to subunit inactivated influenza vaccine. TCRdb reprocessed the RT-PCR reads via MiXCR and lists one record per CDR3 protein. The sample has over 400,000 distinct CDR3 sequences; over 10% are singletons. Germline lookup yields CDR1 KGHSH and CDR2 LQKENI. With 3 bases clipped from V and 5 bases from J, the junction kept 4 bases outside the gene matches. The CDR3 sequence is 13 residues long. The table lists this clonotype with many counts. Source: PBMCs from blood, taken more than 35 days after vaccination. This clonotype originated in a man aged 50-59 years who received an inactivated influenza vaccine. The chain recombines TRBV18 with TRBJ2-7; TRBD2 aligns across 7 bases. As DNA, the CDR3 is TGTGCCAGCTCACCGGCGGGAGCCCACGAGCAGTACTTC. Translating it yields CASSPAGAHEQYF. The whole variable domain, filled in from reference TRBV18 and TRBJ2-7, reads NAGVMQNPRHLVRRRGQEARLRCSPMKGHSHVYWYRQLPEEGLKFMVYLQKENIIDESGMPKERFSAEFPKEGPSILRIQQVVRGDSAAYFCASSPAGAHEQYFGPGTRLTVT.